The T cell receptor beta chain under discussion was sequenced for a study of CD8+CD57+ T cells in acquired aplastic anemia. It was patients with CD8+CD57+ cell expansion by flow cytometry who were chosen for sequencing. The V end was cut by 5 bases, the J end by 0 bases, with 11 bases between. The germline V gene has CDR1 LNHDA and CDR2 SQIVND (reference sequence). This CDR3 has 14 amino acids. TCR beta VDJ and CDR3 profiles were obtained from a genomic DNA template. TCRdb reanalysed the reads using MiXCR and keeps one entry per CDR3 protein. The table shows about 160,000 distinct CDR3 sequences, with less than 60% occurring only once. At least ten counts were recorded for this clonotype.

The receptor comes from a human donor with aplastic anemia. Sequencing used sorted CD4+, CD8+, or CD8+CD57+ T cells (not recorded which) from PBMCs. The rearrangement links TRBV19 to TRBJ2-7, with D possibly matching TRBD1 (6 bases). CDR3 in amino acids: CASSSDRSSYEQYF. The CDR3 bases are TGTGCCAGTAGTTCTGACAGGAGCTCCTACGAGCAGTACTTC.